These T cell receptor beta chains were read from a single sample in a study of T cell responses to AZD1222 COVID-19 vaccine. Sequenced by immunoSEQ multiplex PCR; TCRdb stores in-frame clones only, minus some. This sample has around 180,000 clones; around 90% occur once, and the top ten carry approximately 0.49%. The material sequenced was peripheral blood, taken on day 0 of AZD1222 vaccination. These receptors all come from an adult in good health. Both conserved end residues are part of each CDR3. The D gene is left open where the match is weak. The size of a clone is reported for some rows only, either as once, few or many, or as a class for expanded clones.

v_call	clone_size	d_call	j_call	cdr3_nt	cdr3_aa
TRBV7-2	NA	NA	TRBJ1-1	TGTGCCAGCAGCTTAGGGCAGAACACTGAAGCTTTCTTT	CASSLGQNTEAFF
TRBV10-3	NA	NA	TRBJ1-5	TGTGCCGTGAGCCCCTCTCCCCAGGGCCAGCCCCAGCATTTT	CAVSPSPQGQPQHF
TRBV6-1	NA	NA	TRBJ1-5	TGTGCCAGCAGTGACCCGGGGGGCCAGCCCCAGCATTTT	CASSDPGGQPQHF
TRBV7-6	NA	TRBD2	TRBJ2-1	TGTGCCAGCAGCCATCCGGGACTAGCGGGGGGGAATGAGCAGTTCTTC	CASSHPGLAGGNEQFF
TRBV5-1	few	NA	TRBJ1-4	TGCGCCAGCAGCTTGTTGGGACAAAATGAAAAACTGTTTTTT	CASSLLGQNEKLFF
TRBV19	NA	NA	TRBJ1-1	TGTGCCAGTAGTATAGCGGGGGGGGTAAACACTGAAGCTTTCTTT	CASSIAGGVNTEAFF
TRBV11-2	NA	NA	TRBJ1-2	TGTGCCAGCAGCTTAGAGCCAGGGACGGGTGGCTACACCTTC	CASSLEPGTGGYTF
TRBV19	NA	TRBD2	TRBJ2-7	TGTGCCAGTAGTATAGATCCGGCTAGCGGGACCTACGAGCAGTACTTC	CASSIDPASGTYEQYF
TRBV7-3	few	TRBD1	TRBJ2-7	TGTGCCAGCAGCTTAGACAGGGATTCGGGGGAGCAGTACTTC	CASSLDRDSGEQYF
TRBV18	NA	NA	TRBJ1-5	TGTGCCAGCTCACCAGATGACAATCAGCCCCAGCATTTT	CASSPDDNQPQHF
TRBV27	once	NA	TRBJ1-1	TGTGCCAGCAGTTCGGGACGGGGTAGGACTGAAGCTTTCTTT	CASSSGRGRTEAFF
TRBV30	NA	NA	TRBJ1-1	TGTGCCTGTAATGTGAATACGGGGCCCCTAATGAACACTGAAGCTTTCTTT	CACNVNTGPLMNTEAFF
TRBV28	NA	TRBD2	TRBJ2-7	TGTGCCAGCAGTTCCCGGGCTAGCGGGAGTCCCTACGAGCAGTACTTC	CASSSRASGSPYEQYF
TRBV7-2	NA	NA	TRBJ1-5	TGTGCCAGCAGCGTCGATATCTGGAATAGCAATCAGCCCCAGCATTTT	CASSVDIWNSNQPQHF
TRBV11-2	NA	NA	TRBJ2-1	TGTGCCAGCACCCCATTGGGCGGGGACAATGAGCAGTTCTTC	CASTPLGGDNEQFF
TRBV28	NA	TRBD1	TRBJ1-2	TGTGCCAGCAGTTCCCGGACAGGTGTCTACACCTTC	CASSSRTGVYTF
TRBV28	NA	NA	TRBJ2-1	TGTGCCAGCAGTACAGGGTTCAATGAGCAGTTCTTC	CASSTGFNEQFF
TRBV10-3	NA	NA	TRBJ2-2	TGTGCCATCAGCGACATGGTAGTCCTAGGGGATTTAAACACCGGGGAGCTGTTTTTT	CAISDMVVLGDLNTGELFF
TRBV5-1	NA	TRBD1	TRBJ2-7	TGCGCCAGCAGCGTGACAGGGAACCCTTACGAGCAGTACTTC	CASSVTGNPYEQYF
TRBV9	NA	TRBD2	TRBJ2-7	TGTGCCAGCAGCGTAGGAGGTAGCGGGGGACACTCCTACGAGCAGTACTTC	CASSVGGSGGHSYEQYF
TRBV7-8	NA	TRBD2	TRBJ2-1	TGTGCCAGCAGCCCACTAGCGGGGGGGCCGGGCAATGAGCAGTTCTTC	CASSPLAGGPGNEQFF
TRBV19	NA	NA	TRBJ2-5	TGTGCCAGCGCCGGGTCCCTTCAAGAGACCCAGTACTTC	CASAGSLQETQYF
TRBV9	once	NA	TRBJ2-6	TGTGCCAGCAGCGTAATCCGTGCTGGGGCCAACGTCCTGACTTTC	CASSVIRAGANVLTF
TRBV19	NA	TRBD2	TRBJ2-2	TGTGCCAGTAGTGTACGGCGGGGGGACACCGGGGAGCTGTTTTTT	CASSVRRGDTGELFF
TRBV19	NA	NA	TRBJ1-5	TGTGCCAGTACTGAGCTTAGCAATCAGCCCCAGCATTTT	CASTELSNQPQHF
TRBV3-1/TRBV3-2	NA	TRBD2	TRBJ2-1	TGTGCCAGCAGACAGCCGAGCGGGAGGCTGTTCTTC	CASRQPSGRLFF
TRBV6-5	NA	NA	TRBJ1-2	TGTGCCAGCCAAGCCACGGACTATGGCTACACCTTC	CASQATDYGYTF
TRBV12-3/TRBV12-4	NA	NA	TRBJ1-2	TGTGCCAGCAGTTTAGGCAGGGCCTATGGCTACACCTTC	CASSLGRAYGYTF
TRBV5-5	NA	TRBD1	TRBJ1-4	TGTGCCAGCAGCTTGGACGGCGGGACAGATGAAAAACTGTTTTTT	CASSLDGGTDEKLFF
TRBV5-1	once	NA	TRBJ1-2	TGCGCCAGCAGCCCCGGGGTACGGGCGCCTAACTATGGCTACACCTTC	CASSPGVRAPNYGYTF
TRBV29-1	NA	NA	TRBJ2-7	TGCAGCGTTGAGGGTGCGGGGGCCTCCTACGAGCAGTACTTC	CSVEGAGASYEQYF
TRBV28	NA	TRBD1	TRBJ1-5	TGTGCCAGCAGTCTCCGGGACAGGCCACATCAGCCCCAGCATTTT	CASSLRDRPHQPQHF
TRBV28	NA	NA	TRBJ2-5	TGTGCCAGCAGTTTGAGGGCCAGGGCGTACCAAGAGACCCAGTACTTC	CASSLRARAYQETQYF